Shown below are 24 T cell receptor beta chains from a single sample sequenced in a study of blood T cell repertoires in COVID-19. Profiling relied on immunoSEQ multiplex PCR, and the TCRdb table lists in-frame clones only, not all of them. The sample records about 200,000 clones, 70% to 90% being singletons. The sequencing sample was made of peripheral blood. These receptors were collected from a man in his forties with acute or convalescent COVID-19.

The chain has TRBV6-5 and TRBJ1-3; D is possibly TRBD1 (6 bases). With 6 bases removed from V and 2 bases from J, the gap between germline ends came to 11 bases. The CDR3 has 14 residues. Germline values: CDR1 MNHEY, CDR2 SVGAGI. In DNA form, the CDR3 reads TGTGCCAGCAGCACAACAGGGACTGGAAACACCATATATTTT. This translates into CASSTTGTGNTIYF.

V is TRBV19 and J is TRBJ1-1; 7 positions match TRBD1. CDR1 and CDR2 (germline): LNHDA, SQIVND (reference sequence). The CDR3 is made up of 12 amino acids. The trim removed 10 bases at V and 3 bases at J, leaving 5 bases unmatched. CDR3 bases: TGTGCCACTCTCAGGGGGGACACTGAAGCTTTCTTT. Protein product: CATLRGDTEAFF. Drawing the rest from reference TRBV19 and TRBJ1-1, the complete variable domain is DGGITQSPKYLFRKEGQNVTLSCEQNLNHDAMYWYRQDPGQGLRLIYYSQIVNDFQKGDIAEGYSVSREKKESFPLTVTSAQKNPTAFYLCATLRGDTEAFFGQGTRLTVV.

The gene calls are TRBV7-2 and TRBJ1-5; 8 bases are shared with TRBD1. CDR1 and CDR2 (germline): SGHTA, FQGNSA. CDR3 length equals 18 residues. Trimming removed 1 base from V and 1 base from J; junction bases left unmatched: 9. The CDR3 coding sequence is TGTGCCAGCAGCTTAGGGGGGACAGGCCCCATCAGCAATCAGCCCCAGCATTTT. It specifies CASSLGGTGPISNQPQHF.

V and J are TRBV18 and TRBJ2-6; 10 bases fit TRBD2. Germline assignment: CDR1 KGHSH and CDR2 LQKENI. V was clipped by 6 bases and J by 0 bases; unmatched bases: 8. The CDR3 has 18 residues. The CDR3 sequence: CASSGTSGVLSGANVLTF. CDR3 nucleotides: TGTGCCAGCTCTGGAACTAGCGGGGTCCTCTCTGGGGCCAACGTCCTGACTTTC.

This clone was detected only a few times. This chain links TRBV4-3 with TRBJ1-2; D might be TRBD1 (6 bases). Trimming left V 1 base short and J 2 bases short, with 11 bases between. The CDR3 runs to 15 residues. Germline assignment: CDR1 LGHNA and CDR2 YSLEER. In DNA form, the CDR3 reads TGCGCCAGCAGCCAAGCGAGGACAGCGAACTATGGCTACACCTTC. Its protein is CASSQARTANYGYTF.

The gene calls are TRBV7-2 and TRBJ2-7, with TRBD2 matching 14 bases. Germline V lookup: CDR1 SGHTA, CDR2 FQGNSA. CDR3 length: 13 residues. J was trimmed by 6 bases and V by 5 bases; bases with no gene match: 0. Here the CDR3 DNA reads TGTGCCAGCAGCGGGACTAGCGGGAGCGAGCAGTACTTC. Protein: CASSGTSGSEQYF.

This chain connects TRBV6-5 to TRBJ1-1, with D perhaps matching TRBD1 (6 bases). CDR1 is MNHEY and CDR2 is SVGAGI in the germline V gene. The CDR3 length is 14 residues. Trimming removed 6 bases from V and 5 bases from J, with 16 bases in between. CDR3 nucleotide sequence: TGTGCCAGCAGCCCCCTAAAGGGGGGGACTGAAGCTTTCTTT. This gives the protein CASSPLKGGTEAFF.

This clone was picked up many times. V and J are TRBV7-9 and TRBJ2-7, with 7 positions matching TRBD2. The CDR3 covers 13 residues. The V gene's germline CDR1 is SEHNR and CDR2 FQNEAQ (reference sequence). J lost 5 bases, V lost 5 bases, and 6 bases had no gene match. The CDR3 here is CASSLWGGHEQYF. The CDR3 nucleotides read TGTGCCAGCAGCCTATGGGGGGGACACGAGCAGTACTTC.

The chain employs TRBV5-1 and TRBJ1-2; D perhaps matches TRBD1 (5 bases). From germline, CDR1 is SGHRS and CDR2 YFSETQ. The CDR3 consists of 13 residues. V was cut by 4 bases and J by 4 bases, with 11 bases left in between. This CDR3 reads CASSPGHTYGYTF. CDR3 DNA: TGCGCCAGCAGCCCAGGACATACCTATGGCTACACCTTC.

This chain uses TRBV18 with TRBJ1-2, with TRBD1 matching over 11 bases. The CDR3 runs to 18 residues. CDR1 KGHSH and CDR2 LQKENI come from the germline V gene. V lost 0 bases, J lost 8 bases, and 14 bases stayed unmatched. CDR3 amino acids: CASSPPLGTGGLYEGYTF. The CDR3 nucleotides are TGTGCCAGCTCACCACCTCTGGGGACAGGGGGACTCTATGAGGGCTACACCTTC.

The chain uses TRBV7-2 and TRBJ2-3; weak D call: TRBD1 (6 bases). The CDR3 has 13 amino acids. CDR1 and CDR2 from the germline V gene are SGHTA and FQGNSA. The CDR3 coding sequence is TGTGCAGCAGGGGCATACCGCACAGATACGCAGTATTTT. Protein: CAAGAYRTDTQYF. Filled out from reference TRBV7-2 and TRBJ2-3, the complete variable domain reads GAGVSQSPSNKVTEKGKDVELRCDPISGHTALYWYRQSLGQGLEFLIYFQGNSAPDKSGLPSDRFSAERTGGSVSTLTIQRTQQEDSAVYLCAAGAYRTDTQYFGPGTRLTVL.

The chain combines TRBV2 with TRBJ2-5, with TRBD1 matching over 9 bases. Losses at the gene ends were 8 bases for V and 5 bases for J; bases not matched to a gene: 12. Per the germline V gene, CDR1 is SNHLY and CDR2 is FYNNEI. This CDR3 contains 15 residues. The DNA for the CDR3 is TGTGCCAGCGGACAACAGGGGGCGCGAGGGGAGACCCAGTACTTC. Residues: CASGQQGARGETQYF.

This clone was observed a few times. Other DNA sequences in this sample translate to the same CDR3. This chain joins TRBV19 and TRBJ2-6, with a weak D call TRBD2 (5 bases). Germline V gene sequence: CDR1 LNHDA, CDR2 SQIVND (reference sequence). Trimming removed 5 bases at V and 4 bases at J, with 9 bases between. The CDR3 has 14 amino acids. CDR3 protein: CASSSGSGANVLTF. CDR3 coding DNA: TGTGCCAGTAGTTCGGGGTCAGGGGCCAACGTCCTGACTTTC. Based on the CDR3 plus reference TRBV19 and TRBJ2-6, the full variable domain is DGGITQSPKYLFRKEGQNVTLSCEQNLNHDAMYWYRQDPGQGLRLIYYSQIVNDFQKGDIAEGYSVSREKKESFPLTVTSAQKNPTAFYLCASSSGSGANVLTFGAGSRLTVL.

The CDR3, as DNA: TGTGCCAGCACCCCCCGGAGGATTTACAATGAGCAGTTCTTC. It translates to CASTPRRIYNEQFF. This chain connects TRBV3-1 (or the pseudogene TRBV3-2) to TRBJ2-1; tentative D call: TRBD2 (5 bases). Germline values: CDR1 LGHDT, CDR2 YNNKEL (reference sequence). V was clipped by 7 bases and J by 4 bases, with 14 bases between them. The CDR3 consists of 14 residues.

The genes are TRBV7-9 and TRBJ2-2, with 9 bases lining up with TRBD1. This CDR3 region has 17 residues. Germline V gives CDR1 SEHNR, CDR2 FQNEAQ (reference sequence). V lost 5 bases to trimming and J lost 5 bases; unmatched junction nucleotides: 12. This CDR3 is CASSPMAPGQGTGELFF. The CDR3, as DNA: TGTGCCAGCAGCCCCATGGCACCGGGACAGGGAACCGGGGAGCTGTTTTTT.

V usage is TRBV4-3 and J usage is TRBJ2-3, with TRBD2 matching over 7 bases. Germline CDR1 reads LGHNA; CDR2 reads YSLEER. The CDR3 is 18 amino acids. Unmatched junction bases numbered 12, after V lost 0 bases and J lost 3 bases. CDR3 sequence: CASSQDLRTSGSTDTQYF. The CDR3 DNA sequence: TGCGCCAGCAGCCAAGACCTTCGGACTAGTGGGTCTACAGATACGCAGTATTTT.

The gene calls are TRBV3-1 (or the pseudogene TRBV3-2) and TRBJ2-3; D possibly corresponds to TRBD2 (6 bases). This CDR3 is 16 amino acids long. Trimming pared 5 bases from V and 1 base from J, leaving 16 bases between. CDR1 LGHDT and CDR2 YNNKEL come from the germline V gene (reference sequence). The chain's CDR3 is CASSYLALGRTDTQYF. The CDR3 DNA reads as TGTGCCAGCAGCTACCTAGCGTTGGGCCGCACAGATACGCAGTATTTT.

CDR3 in amino acids: CASSPLIQQASYEQYF. Here the CDR3 DNA reads TGTGCCAGCTCACCATTAATACAGCAGGCCTCCTACGAGCAGTACTTC. This chain uses TRBV18 with TRBJ2-7; no clear D. Germline V gene lookup returns CDR1 KGHSH and CDR2 LQKENI. V lost 2 bases and J lost 0, with 14 bases in between. This CDR3 region has 16 residues.

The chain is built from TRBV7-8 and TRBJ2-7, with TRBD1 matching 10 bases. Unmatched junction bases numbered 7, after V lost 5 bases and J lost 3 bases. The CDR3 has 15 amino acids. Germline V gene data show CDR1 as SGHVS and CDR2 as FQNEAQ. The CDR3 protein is CASSSYRDRGYEQYF. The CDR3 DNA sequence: TGTGCCAGCAGCAGTTACCGGGACAGGGGCTACGAGCAGTACTTC.

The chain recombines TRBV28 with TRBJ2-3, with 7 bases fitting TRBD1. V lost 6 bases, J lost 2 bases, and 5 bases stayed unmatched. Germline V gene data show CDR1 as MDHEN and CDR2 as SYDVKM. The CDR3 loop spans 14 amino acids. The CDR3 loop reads CASSPGQPTDTQYF. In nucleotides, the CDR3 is TGTGCCAGCAGCCCGGGACAGCCCACAGATACGCAGTATTTT.

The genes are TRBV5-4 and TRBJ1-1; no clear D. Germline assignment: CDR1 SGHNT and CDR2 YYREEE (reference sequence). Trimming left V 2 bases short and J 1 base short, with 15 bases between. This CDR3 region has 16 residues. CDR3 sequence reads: CASSLSKEGANTEAFF. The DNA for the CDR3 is TGTGCCAGCAGCTTAAGTAAGGAGGGAGCGAACACTGAAGCTTTCTTT.

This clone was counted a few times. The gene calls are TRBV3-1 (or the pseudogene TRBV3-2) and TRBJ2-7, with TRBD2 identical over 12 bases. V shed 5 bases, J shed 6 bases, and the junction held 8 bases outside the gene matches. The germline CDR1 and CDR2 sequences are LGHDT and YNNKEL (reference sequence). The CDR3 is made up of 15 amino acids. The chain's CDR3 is CASSYGPTSGSEQYF. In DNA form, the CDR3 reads TGTGCCAGCAGCTACGGACCGACTAGCGGGAGCGAGCAGTACTTC.

The CDR3 reads CSVADFDGHYEQYF. For the CDR3, the DNA is TGCAGCGTTGCCGACTTTGACGGACACTACGAGCAGTACTTC. V gene TRBV29-1 combines with J gene TRBJ2-7; weak D call: TRBD1 (5 bases). V was cut by 4 bases and J by 3 bases, with 16 bases left in between. CDR3 length: 14 amino acids. Germline V gene data show CDR1 as SQVTM and CDR2 as ANQGSEA.

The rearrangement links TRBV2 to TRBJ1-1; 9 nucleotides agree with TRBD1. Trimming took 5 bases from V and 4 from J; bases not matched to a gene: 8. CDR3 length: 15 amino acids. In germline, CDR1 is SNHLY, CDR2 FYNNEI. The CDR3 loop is CASSYWTGESTEAFF. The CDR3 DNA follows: TGTGCCAGCAGTTACTGGACAGGGGAGAGCACTGAAGCTTTCTTT.